The 21 T cell receptor beta chains reported below all come from one sample, sequenced in a study of T cells in Graves' hyperthyroidism and ophthalmopathy. Authors of the study amplified TCR beta CDR3 regions from RNA transcripts. The HTBI primer set served for first-round RT-PCR of the TCR CDR3. Each CDR3 protein is one row after TCRdb ran MiXCR on the multiplex PCR reads. The repertoire has about 500,000 distinct CDR3 sequences, approximately 15% of them found once; the top ten carry 15% to 20%. Sequencing was performed on blood. The receptors come from a woman aged 18-29 years with Graves' hyperthyroidism.

This clonotype was seen only a few times. The chain combines TRBV10-2 with TRBJ2-7; TRBD1 agrees at 10 bases. CDR1 is WSHSY, CDR2 SAAADI, per germline. The CDR3 runs to 18 residues. Germline trimming cut 3 bases from V and 0 bases from J; bases unmatched to any gene: 11. As DNA, the CDR3 is TGCGCCAGCAGTGATGGACAGGGGGGGATAATTAGCTCCTACGAGCAGTACTTC. It codes for CASSDGQGGIISSYEQYF.

There are many counts of this clonotype. The chain combines TRBV7-2 with TRBJ2-1, with 8 positions matching TRBD2. V lost 8 bases and J lost 6; bases outside the gene matches: 9. This CDR3 is 14 amino acids long. The germline V gene encodes CDR1 SGHTA and CDR2 FQGNSA. The CDR3, as DNA: TGTGCCAGCGCCGGGGGGGGGACTTCCAATGAGCAGTTCTTC. Amino acid sequence: CASAGGGTSNEQFF.

There are a few counts of this clonotype. The V and J genes are TRBV6-1 and TRBJ2-5, with 7 bases fitting TRBD2. J was trimmed by 3 bases and V by 9 bases; bases with no gene match: 13. Germline-derived CDR1 and CDR2 are MNHNS and SASEGT. The CDR3 length is 15 residues. CDR3 DNA sequence: TGTGCCAGTTCAGCGCGCGGGGGATTAAAAGAGACCCAGTACTTC. Protein product: CASSARGGLKETQYF.

This chain uses TRBV15 with TRBJ2-3; D is unclear. The CDR3 is 12 residues long. Germline values: CDR1 LNHNV, CDR2 YYDKDF (reference sequence). V was clipped by 1 base and J by 6 bases, with 5 bases between them. CDR3 amino acids: CATSRVADTQYF. Here the CDR3 DNA reads TGTGCCACCAGCAGAGTAGCTGATACGCAGTATTTT.

With respect to this clonotype: One end of the junction fails to match germline, which may point to a read error. In nucleotides, the CDR3 is TGTGCCATCAGCTTAGCGTCAGGCGTTTATAGCAATCAGCCCCAGCGTTTT. Translating gives CAISLASGVYSNQPQRF. The rearrangement joins TRBV7-2 to TRBJ1-5; D gene ambiguous. There are 17 residues in the CDR3. Germline V gene data show CDR1 as SGHTA and CDR2 as FQGNSA.

The sample holds many counts of this clonotype. The rearrangement uses TRBV20-1 and TRBJ2-7; 7 bases align to TRBD2. Unmatched junction bases numbered 14, after V lost 3 bases and J lost 3 bases. The V gene's germline CDR1 is DFQATT and CDR2 SNEGSKA (reference sequence). The CDR3 loop spans 16 amino acids. Written as DNA, the CDR3 is TGCAGTGCTAGGCCAAACCCGGTACTAGCGAGCTACGAGCAGTACTTC. Translation: CSARPNPVLASYEQYF.

The chain carries TRBV12-3 or TRBV12-4 and TRBJ2-1; 10 bases match TRBD1. The CDR3 has 15 residues. Trimming removed 6 bases from V and 5 bases from J; junction bases left unmatched: 7. Written as DNA, the CDR3 is TGTGCCAGCAGCACGTCCGGGACAGGGGACAATGAGCAGTTCTTC. Its translation: CASSTSGTGDNEQFF.

This clonotype has a handful of counts. The gene calls are TRBV19 and TRBJ1-2; D unclear. This CDR3 comprises 13 residues. With 5 bases removed from V and 2 bases from J, the gap between germline ends came to 9 bases. Per germline, CDR1 LNHDA and CDR2 SQIVND (reference sequence). CDR3 DNA: TGTGCCAGTAGTTCGGCAGGAAACTATGGCTACACCTTC. Residues: CASSSAGNYGYTF.

The V and J genes are TRBV5-6 and TRBJ1-4; maybe TRBD1 (6 bases). Germline assignment: CDR1 SGHDT and CDR2 YYEEEE. The ends were cut back, 4 bases at V and 0 bases at J, with 13 bases in the middle. This CDR3 has 16 residues. In nucleotides, the CDR3 is TGTGCCAGCAGCCGTGGACAGATTGCAACTAATGAAAAACTGTTTTTT. Translation gives CASSRGQIATNEKLFF.

The CDR3 region has the DNA TGTGCCACCAGTGATCCAACTAGCGGGGGGCAGCGGGGGGAGCTGTTTTTT. It translates to CATSDPTSGGQRGELFF. This chain links TRBV24-1 with TRBJ2-2, with TRBD2 matching 12 bases. Per germline, CDR1 KGHDR and CDR2 SFDVKD. J lost 8 bases, V lost 3 bases, and 9 bases had no gene match. The CDR3 loop spans 17 amino acids.

This clonotype was recorded many times. The chain uses TRBV2 and TRBJ2-7; maybe TRBD1 (5 bases). There are 12 residues in the CDR3. Deletions cut 9 bases from V and 0 bases from J, with 9 bases between. Germline CDR1 is SNHLY and CDR2 is FYNNEI. The CDR3 coding sequence is TGTGCCAGGCAGGGTATCTCCTACGAGCAGTACTTC. Its translation: CARQGISYEQYF.

The chain combines TRBV28 with TRBJ1-6; D is possibly TRBD1 (6 bases). Trimming pared 3 bases from V and 7 bases from J, leaving 13 bases between. Per the germline V gene, CDR1 is MDHEN and CDR2 is SYDVKM. This CDR3 has 15 residues. The CDR3 reads CASSFLQGINSPLHF. The CDR3 bases are TGTGCCAGCAGTTTTTTACAGGGAATAAATTCACCCCTCCACTTT.

This chain links TRBV20-1 with TRBJ2-6; D uncertain. Trimming stripped 1 base from V and 2 bases from J, with 6 bases between. The CDR3 runs to 14 residues. The germline V gene has CDR1 DFQATT and CDR2 SNEGSKA (reference sequence). CDR3 in amino acids: CSARVPTGANVLTF. CDR3 bases: TGCAGTGCTAGAGTACCCACTGGGGCCAACGTCCTGACTTTC.

The chain carries TRBV18 and TRBJ2-7; possible D gene TRBD2, 5 bases. The germline V gene encodes CDR1 KGHSH and CDR2 LQKENI. V lost 1 base to trimming and J lost 0 bases, with 10 bases between them. The CDR3 covers 15 residues. As DNA, the CDR3 is TGTGCCAGCTCACCACAAAGCGGACTCTCCTACGAGCAGTACTTC. It translates to CASSPQSGLSYEQYF.

This clonotype was picked up many times. This chain joins TRBV11-2 and TRBJ1-3; D call uncertain. This CDR3 contains 15 residues. The V gene lost 2 bases and the J gene lost 0 bases, with 8 bases spanning the gap. Germline CDR1 SGHAT, CDR2 FQNNGV. The CDR3 nucleotides read TGTGCCAGCAGCTTAACCGCTCCCTCTGGAAACACCATATATTTT. Its translation is CASSLTAPSGNTIYF.

About this clonotype: Because it lacks the conserved phenylalanine or tryptophan at the end, this CDR3 is likely a read error. The chain carries TRBV20-1 and TRBJ2-7; TRBD2 matches 11 bases. The germline V gene has CDR1 DFQATT and CDR2 SNEGSKA (reference sequence). This CDR3 is 17 amino acids long. With 0 bases clipped from V and 1 base from J, the junction kept 8 bases outside the gene matches. CDR3 loop: CSARDISGTSGSYEQYL. As DNA, the CDR3 is TGCAGTGCTAGAGATATATCCGGGACTAGCGGTTCCTACGAGCAGTACCTC.

The V call is TRBV20-1, the J call TRBJ1-4; 10 positions match TRBD1. Per the germline V gene, CDR1 is DFQATT and CDR2 is SNEGSKA (reference sequence). This CDR3 is built from 16 residues. V was clipped by 3 bases and J by 2 bases; unmatched bases: 6. The CDR3 sequence is CSASRDRGITNEKLFF. The CDR3 DNA reads as TGCAGTGCTAGCCGGGACAGGGGTATTACTAATGAAAAACTGTTTTTT.

Details on this clonotype: A clone one base away is much larger, so this may be a read error. The rearrangement joins TRBV7-2 to TRBJ1-4; D gene unclear. Germline CDR1 SGHTA, CDR2 FQGNSA. V lost 5 bases and J 8 bases, leaving 12 bases between the germline ends. The length of the CDR3 is 13 residues. Here the CDR3 DNA reads TGTGCCAGCAGCGCCCGAAGCGGGGAAAAACTGTTTTTT. Residues: CASSARSGEKLFF.

The CDR3, as DNA: TGTGCCAGCCGGCGTGGAGGGGGGCCAGATACGCAGTATTTT. It codes for CASRRGGGPDTQYF. The V call is TRBV3-1, the J call TRBJ2-3; the D gene could be TRBD1 or TRBD2 (6 bases each). The germline V gene has CDR1 LGHDT and CDR2 YNNKEL (reference sequence). This CDR3 has 14 amino acids. Trimming removed 8 bases from V and 4 bases from J, with 16 bases in between.

This clonotype was found many times. The chain combines TRBV6-6 with TRBJ1-2; D not resolved. V was trimmed by 0 bases and J by 6 bases, leaving 5 bases between them. This CDR3 is built from 12 residues. Germline values: CDR1 MNHNY, CDR2 SVGAGI (reference sequence). The CDR3 loop reads CASSYSGDGYTF. CDR3 nucleotide sequence: TGTGCCAGCAGTTACTCCGGGGATGGCTACACCTTC.

This clonotype was found many times. The chain has TRBV20-1 and TRBJ1-1; D unresolved. The germline V gene encodes CDR1 DFQATT and CDR2 SNEGSKA (reference sequence). The CDR3 sequence is 12 residues long. V lost 3 bases and J lost 2, with 7 bases in between. For the CDR3, the DNA is TGCAGTGCTAGCCCCTCTAACACTGAAGCTTTCTTT. Residues: CSASPSNTEAFF.